These T cell receptor beta chains were read from a single sample in a study of blood T cell repertoires in COVID-19. Produced via immunoSEQ multiplex PCR; TCRdb's table is partial and in-frame only. The sample has about 360,000 clones, around 84% seen once; the top ten hold around 2.9%. Sample: peripheral blood. The receptors come from a human donor in a cohort sampled during active COVID-19. The CDR3 runs from the conserved cysteine through the conserved F or W. The order of the fields is D gene, clone size, J gene, V gene, CDR3 DNA, CDR3 protein. The D gene is left open where the match is weak. Clone size, where shown, is once, few, many, or a class for clones that have expanded.

>TRBD1|.|TRBJ1-4|TRBV3-1/TRBV3-2
TGTGCCAGCAGCCAAGGCCCGACAGGGGGTAATGAAAAACTGTTTTTT
CASSQGPTGGNEKLFF
>.|.|TRBJ1-3|TRBV7-9
TGTGCCAGCAGCTTAGAGCTTTTGACCATATATTTT
CASSLELLTIYF
>.|.|TRBJ1-2|TRBV20-1
TGCAGTGCTAGAGATTTAAGCGGCTACACCTTC
CSARDLSGYTF
>.|.|TRBJ2-5|TRBV20-1
TGCAGTGGGGGCGTCCAAGAGACCCAGTACTTC
CSGGVQETQYF
>.|.|TRBJ2-1|TRBV10-3
TGTGCCATCAGTGAGGCTGGACAGAACCGTAATGAGCAGTTCTTC
CAISEAGQNRNEQFF
>.|once|TRBJ1-2|TRBV12-1
TGTGCCAGCAGCTTTGTGGCAGGGTCTAACTGTGACTATGGCTACACCTTC
CASSFVAGSNCDYGYTF
>TRBD1|.|TRBJ2-4|TRBV6-5
TGTGCCAGCACCCCCGGGACAGGGAGGGTAAACATTCAGTACTTC
CASTPGTGRVNIQYF
>TRBD2|.|TRBJ2-3|TRBV7-2
TGTGCCAGCAGCCGTAGCGGGAGCCAGATAACGCAGTATTTT
CASSRSGSQITQYF
>.|.|TRBJ1-3|TRBV19
TGTGCCAGTAGCTTAGGACAGTCCTCTGGAAACACCATATATTTT
CASSLGQSSGNTIYF
>TRBD2|few|TRBJ2-1|TRBV6-1
TGTGCCAGCAGTGAATTTGCGGGAGGCCTCTACAATGAGCAGTTCTTC
CASSEFAGGLYNEQFF
>.|once|TRBJ1-2|TRBV4-2
TGTGCCAGCAGCCACAGCAAGGGCGGGCCCAACTATGGCTACACCTTC
CASSHSKGGPNYGYTF
>.|.|TRBJ1-4|TRBV5-6
TGTGCCAGCAGCCGGACACTTACGGATGAAAAACTGTTTTTT
CASSRTLTDEKLFF
>.|.|TRBJ1-5|TRBV5-1
TGCGCCAGCAGCAGTGGGGAGGCGGATCATTATAGCAATCAGCCCCAGCATTTT
CASSSGEADHYSNQPQHF
>.|few|TRBJ2-1|TRBV29-1
TGCAGCGTTCAAGGCGGAAGGTACAATGAGCAGTTCTTC
CSVQGGRYNEQFF
>TRBD1|.|TRBJ2-5|TRBV7-2
TGTGCCAGCAGCTTTGACAGGGGCTCCCAAGAGACCCAGTACTTC
CASSFDRGSQETQYF
>.|.|TRBJ1-6|TRBV28
TGTGCCAGCAGTTTACCGGCAGGGTCCTATAATTCACCCCTCCACTTT
CASSLPAGSYNSPLHF
>TRBD1|.|TRBJ1-1|TRBV7-6
TGTGCCAGCAGCTTAGGAACAGGGGGCGCGAGAGGCACTGAAGCTTTCTTT
CASSLGTGGARGTEAFF
>TRBD1|.|TRBJ1-1|TRBV5-1
TGCGCCAGCAGCTGGAGACAGGGACTCAACACTGAAGCTTTCTTT
CASSWRQGLNTEAFF
>.|.|TRBJ1-4|TRBV30
TGTGCCTGCAAAAGGGGTGAAAAACTGTTTTTT
CACKRGEKLFF
>.|.|TRBJ1-1|TRBV21-1
TGTGCCAGCAGCAAGGGACTAGGGAGGACTGAAGCTTTCTTT
CASSKGLGRTEAFF
>TRBD2|.|TRBJ2-1|TRBV5-1
TGCGCCAGCAGCTTGGTGGCGGGGGGCTCCTACAATGAGCAGTTCTTC
CASSLVAGGSYNEQFF
>TRBD1|.|TRBJ2-3|TRBV30
TGTGCCTGGACGGACAGGGGCCCAGATACGCAGTATTTT
CAWTDRGPDTQYF
>TRBD1|.|TRBJ1-2|TRBV6-6
TGTGCCAGCAGGGGGGGAGAAAAGGGGGCTGTCGATGGCTACACCTTC
CASRGGEKGAVDGYTF
>TRBD1|.|TRBJ1-4|TRBV25-1
TGTGCCAGCGCCGGGACAGGGGGCGAGGGTGAAAAACTGTTTTTT
CASAGTGGEGEKLFF
>.|once|TRBJ1-2|TRBV28
TGTGCCAGCAGCACCGACGGACTTAACTATGGCTACACCTTC
CASSTDGLNYGYTF
>.|.|TRBJ1-5|TRBV6-1
TGTGCCAGCAGTGAAGCTCGCTTCTACAATCAGCCCCAGCATTTT
CASSEARFYNQPQHF
>.|.|TRBJ2-5|TRBV6-4
TGTGCCAGCAGCCCCCAGCCCACGGGGACCCAGTACTTC
CASSPQPTGTQYF
>.|.|TRBJ2-2|TRBV10-3
TGTGCCATCAGCAGGGACTTTAGCACCGGGGAGCTGTTTTTT
CAISRDFSTGELFF
>TRBD2|.|TRBJ2-7|TRBV5-1
TGCGCCAGCAGCCGGACCGGGACTAGCGACTACGAGCAGTACTTC
CASSRTGTSDYEQYF
>.|once|TRBJ2-7|TRBV30
TGTGCCTGGGCCGGGGGAAGCTCCTACGAGCAGTACTTC
CAWAGGSSYEQYF
>TRBD2|medium-sized|TRBJ2-7|TRBV4-1
TGCGCCAGCAGCCATATAGCGGGAGGGCCTTACGAGCAGTACTTC
CASSHIAGGPYEQYF
>TRBD2|.|TRBJ2-7|TRBV11-2
TGTGCCAGCAGCTTAAGGACGGGGGGGCCCTACGAGCAGTACTTC
CASSLRTGGPYEQYF
>.|once|TRBJ2-7|TRBV7-8
TGTGCCAGCAGTCAATCCCTTCTCTCTACGTCGGAGCAGTACTTC
CASSQSLLSTSEQYF
>.|few|TRBJ2-7|TRBV7-9
TGTGCCAGCAGCTTAGTGGGCTTAACCGGGAGAAAGTCCTACGAGCAGTACTTC
CASSLVGLTGRKSYEQYF
>.|.|TRBJ1-4|TRBV19
TGTGCCAGTAGCCCTCGCGGAGGGACTAATGAAAAACTGTTTTTT
CASSPRGGTNEKLFF
>.|.|TRBJ2-5|TRBV19
TGTGCCACCACACAGGGTCCCCAGGGGACCCAGTACTTC
CATTQGPQGTQYF
>TRBD2|.|TRBJ2-1|TRBV5-1
TGCGCCAGCAGCCAGCCGGGACTAGTTTTTGAGCAGTTCTTC
CASSQPGLVFEQFF
>TRBD2|.|TRBJ2-3|TRBV7-3
TGTGCCAGCAGCTCTGGACTAGCGGGAGGTGTAGATACGCAGTATTTT
CASSSGLAGGVDTQYF
>.|.|TRBJ1-2|TRBV18
TGTGCCAGCTCACCAGACGGGTCCTATGGCTACACCTTC
CASSPDGSYGYTF
>TRBD1|.|TRBJ1-5|TRBV2
TGTGCCAGCAGTGAACGGGACAGGAAAGAGCCCCAGCATTTT
CASSERDRKEPQHF
>.|.|TRBJ1-1|TRBV5-1
TGCGCCAGCACCAGGATGGGTAACATGGGGAACACTGAAGCTTTCTTT
CASTRMGNMGNTEAFF
>.|once|TRBJ2-4|TRBV5-8
TGTGCCAGCAGCTTGGCGGCCATCGGGGTCATTCAGTACTTC
CASSLAAIGVIQYF
>.|.|TRBJ1-2|TRBV15
TGTGCCACCAGCGTAGGAGGTCGGGACTACACCTTC
CATSVGGRDYTF
>.|.|TRBJ2-7|TRBV5-1
TGCGCCAGCAGGGCCGAGGTGCGGACCTACGAGCAGTACTTC
CASRAEVRTYEQYF
>.|.|TRBJ2-5|TRBV18
TGTGCCAGCTTAGGCGGGGAACAAGAGACCCAGTACTTC
CASLGGEQETQYF
>TRBD1|.|TRBJ2-1|TRBV3-1/TRBV3-2
TGTGCCAGCAGCCGGGGACAGGACTCCTACAATGAGCAGTTCTTC
CASSRGQDSYNEQFF
>.|.|TRBJ1-1|TRBV14
TGTGCCAGCCTCCCGTGGGCATCGGGAACTGAAGCTTTCTTT
CASLPWASGTEAFF
>.|.|TRBJ1-3|TRBV11-2
TGTGCCAGCAGCTTTCACACCGGAAACACCATATATTTT
CASSFHTGNTIYF
>TRBD2|few|TRBJ2-1|TRBV6-5
TGTGCCAGCAGTTACTCGACTAGCGGGATGACTGAGCAGTTCTTC
CASSYSTSGMTEQFF
>TRBD2|once|TRBJ2-7|TRBV27
TGTGCCAGCAGTAATGGACTAGCGGGAGTCTACGAGCAGTACTTC
CASSNGLAGVYEQYF
>TRBD1|.|TRBJ2-7|TRBV4-1
TGCGCCAGCAGCCTCATACCGGGACAGGGGAACGGAGGGTTCCAGGAGCAGTACTTC
CASSLIPGQGNGGFQEQYF